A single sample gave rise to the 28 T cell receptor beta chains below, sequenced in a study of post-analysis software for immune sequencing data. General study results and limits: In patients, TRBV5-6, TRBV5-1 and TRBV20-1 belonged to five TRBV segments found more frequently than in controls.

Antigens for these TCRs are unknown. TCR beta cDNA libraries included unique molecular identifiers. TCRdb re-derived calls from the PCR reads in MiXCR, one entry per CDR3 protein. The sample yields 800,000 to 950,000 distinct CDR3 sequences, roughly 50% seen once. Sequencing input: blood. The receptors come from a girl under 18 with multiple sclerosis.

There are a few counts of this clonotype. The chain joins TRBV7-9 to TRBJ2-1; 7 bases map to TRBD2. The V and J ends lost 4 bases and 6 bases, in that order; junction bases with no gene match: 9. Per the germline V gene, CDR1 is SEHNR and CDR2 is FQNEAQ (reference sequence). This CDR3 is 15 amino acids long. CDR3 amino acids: CASSWGGGRPNEQFF. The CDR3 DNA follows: TGTGCCAGCAGCTGGGGGGGTGGTAGGCCCAATGAGCAGTTCTTC.

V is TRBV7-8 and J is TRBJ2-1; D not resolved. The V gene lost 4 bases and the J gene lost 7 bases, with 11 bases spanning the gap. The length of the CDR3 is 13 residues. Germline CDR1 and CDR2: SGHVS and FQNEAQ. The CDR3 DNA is TGTGCCAGCAGCTCCCAGACAAAAAATGAGCAGTTCTTC. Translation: CASSSQTKNEQFF. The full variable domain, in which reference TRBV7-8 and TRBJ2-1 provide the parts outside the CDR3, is GAGVSQSPRYKVAKRGQDVALRCDPISGHVSLFWYQQALGQGPEFLTYFQNEAQLDKSGLPSDRFFAERPEGSVSTLKIQRTQQEDSAVYLCASSSQTKNEQFFGPGTRLTVL.

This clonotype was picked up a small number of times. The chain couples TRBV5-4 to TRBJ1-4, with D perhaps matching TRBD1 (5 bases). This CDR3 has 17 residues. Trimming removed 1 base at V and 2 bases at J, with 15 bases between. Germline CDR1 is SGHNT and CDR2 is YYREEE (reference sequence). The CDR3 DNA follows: TGTGCCAGCAGCTTGTATGGGGCCCCAGGGACTAATGAAAAACTGTTTTTT. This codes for CASSLYGAPGTNEKLFF. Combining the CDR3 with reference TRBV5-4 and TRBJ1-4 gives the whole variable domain ETGVTQSPTHLIKTRGQQVTLRCSSQSGHNTVSWYQQALGQGPQFIFQYYREEENGRGNFPPRFSGLQFPNYSSELNVNALELDDSALYLCASSLYGAPGTNEKLFFGSGTQLSVL.

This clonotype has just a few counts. CDR3 amino acids: CASSQKTSGSYETQYF. CDR3 coding DNA: TGTGCCAGCAGCCAAAAGACTAGCGGGAGTTATGAGACCCAGTACTTC. The chain is built from TRBV3-1 and TRBJ2-7, with TRBD2 identical over 12 bases. The J call may be incorrect, as the DNA end agrees better with TRBJ2-5. The germline V gene encodes CDR1 LGHDT and CDR2 YNNKEL (reference sequence). This CDR3 spans 16 amino acids.

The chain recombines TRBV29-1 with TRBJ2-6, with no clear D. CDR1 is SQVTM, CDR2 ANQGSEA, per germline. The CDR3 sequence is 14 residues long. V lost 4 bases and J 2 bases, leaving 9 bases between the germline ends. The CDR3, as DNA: TGCAGCGTTGGTGAAGGAGCTGGGGCCAACGTCCTGACTTTC. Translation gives CSVGEGAGANVLTF.

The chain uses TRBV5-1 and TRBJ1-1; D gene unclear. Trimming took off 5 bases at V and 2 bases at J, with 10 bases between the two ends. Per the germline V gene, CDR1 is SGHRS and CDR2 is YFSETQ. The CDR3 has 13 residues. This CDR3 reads CASRSRINTEAFF. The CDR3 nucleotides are TGCGCCAGCAGATCGCGGATTAACACTGAAGCTTTCTTT.

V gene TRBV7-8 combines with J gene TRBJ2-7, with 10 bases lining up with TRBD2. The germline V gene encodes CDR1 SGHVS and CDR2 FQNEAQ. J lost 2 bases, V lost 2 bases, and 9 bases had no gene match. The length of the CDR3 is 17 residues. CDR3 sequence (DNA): TGTGCCAGCAGCTTAAGCTGGGGCGGACTAGCGGCCTACGAGCAGTACTTC. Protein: CASSLSWGGLAAYEQYF.

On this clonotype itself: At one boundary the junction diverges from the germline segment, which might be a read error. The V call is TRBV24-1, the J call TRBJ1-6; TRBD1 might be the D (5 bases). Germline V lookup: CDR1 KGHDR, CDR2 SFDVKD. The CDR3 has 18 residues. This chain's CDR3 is CAASDFTRTRDYNSPLHF. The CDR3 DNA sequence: TGTGCCGCCAGTGATTTCACGCGAACCAGGGACTATAATTCACCCCTCCACTTT.

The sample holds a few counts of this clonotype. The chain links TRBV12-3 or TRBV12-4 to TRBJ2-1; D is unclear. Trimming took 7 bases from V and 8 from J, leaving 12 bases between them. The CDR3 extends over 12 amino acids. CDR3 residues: CASTPEYDEQFF. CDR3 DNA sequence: TGTGCCAGCACTCCCGAGTATGATGAGCAGTTCTTC.

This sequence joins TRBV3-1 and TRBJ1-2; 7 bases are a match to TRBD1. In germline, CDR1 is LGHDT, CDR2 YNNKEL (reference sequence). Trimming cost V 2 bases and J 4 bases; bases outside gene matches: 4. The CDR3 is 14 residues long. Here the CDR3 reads CASSQYRDSYGYTF. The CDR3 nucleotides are TGTGCCAGCAGCCAATACAGGGACAGCTATGGCTACACCTTC.

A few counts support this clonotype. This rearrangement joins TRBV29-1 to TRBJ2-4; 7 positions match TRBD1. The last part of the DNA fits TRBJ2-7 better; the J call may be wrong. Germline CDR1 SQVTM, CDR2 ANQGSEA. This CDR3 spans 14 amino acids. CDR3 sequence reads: CSVPDRRNPYEQYF. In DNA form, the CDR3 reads TGCAGCGTCCCGGACAGGAGAAACCCCTACGAGCAGTACTTC.

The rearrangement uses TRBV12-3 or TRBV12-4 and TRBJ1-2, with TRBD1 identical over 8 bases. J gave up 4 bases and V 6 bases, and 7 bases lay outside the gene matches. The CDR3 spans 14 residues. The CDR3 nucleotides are TGTGCCAGCAGCTCCGACAGGGGAGTCTATGGCTACACCTTC. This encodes CASSSDRGVYGYTF.

CDR3 in DNA: TGTGCCAGCAGAGAAACAGGATACGAGCAGTACTTC. It specifies CASRETGYEQYF. The chain uses TRBV11-2 and TRBJ2-5; perhaps TRBD1 as D (5 bases). The J call may not be correct, given that the DNA end is closer to TRBJ2-7. The CDR3 length is 12 residues. Germline CDR1 is SGHAT and CDR2 is FQNNGV.

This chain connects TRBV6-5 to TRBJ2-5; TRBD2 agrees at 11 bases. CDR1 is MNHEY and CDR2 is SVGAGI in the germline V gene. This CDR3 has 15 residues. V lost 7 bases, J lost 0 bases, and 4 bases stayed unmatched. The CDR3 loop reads CASNVAGGYQETQYF. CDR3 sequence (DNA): TGTGCCAGCAATGTAGCGGGGGGGTACCAAGAGACCCAGTACTTC.

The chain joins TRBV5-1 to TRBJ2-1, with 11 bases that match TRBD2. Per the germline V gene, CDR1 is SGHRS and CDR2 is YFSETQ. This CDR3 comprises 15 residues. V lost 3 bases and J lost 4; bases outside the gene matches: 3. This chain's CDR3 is CASSSGLAVYNEQFF. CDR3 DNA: TGCGCCAGCAGCTCGGGACTAGCGGTTTACAATGAGCAGTTCTTC.

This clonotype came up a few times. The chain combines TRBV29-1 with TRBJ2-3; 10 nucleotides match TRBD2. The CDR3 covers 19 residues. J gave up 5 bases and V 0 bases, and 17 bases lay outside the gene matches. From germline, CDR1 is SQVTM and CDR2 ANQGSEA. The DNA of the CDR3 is TGCAGCGTTGAAGACATCAGGGGTAAAGCGGGAGGGCCTCTAGATACGCAGTATTTT. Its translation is CSVEDIRGKAGGPLDTQYF.

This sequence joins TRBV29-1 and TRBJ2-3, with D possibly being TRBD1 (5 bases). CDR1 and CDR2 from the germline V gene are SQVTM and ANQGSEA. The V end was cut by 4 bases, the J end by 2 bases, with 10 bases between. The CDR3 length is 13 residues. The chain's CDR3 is CSVVGRATDTQYF. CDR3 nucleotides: TGCAGCGTTGTAGGCAGGGCCACAGATACGCAGTATTTT.

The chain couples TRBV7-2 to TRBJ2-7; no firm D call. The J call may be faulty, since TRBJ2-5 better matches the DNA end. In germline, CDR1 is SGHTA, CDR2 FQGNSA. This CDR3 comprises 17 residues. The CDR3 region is CASSLDVWSGWEETQYF. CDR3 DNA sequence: TGTGCCAGCAGCTTAGATGTGTGGTCAGGATGGGAAGAGACCCAGTACTTC.

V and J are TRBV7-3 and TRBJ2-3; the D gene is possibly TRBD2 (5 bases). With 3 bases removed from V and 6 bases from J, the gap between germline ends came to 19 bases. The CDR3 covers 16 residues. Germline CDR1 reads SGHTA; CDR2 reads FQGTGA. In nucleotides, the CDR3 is TGTGCCAGCAGCTTGGGTTCAGGACTTGCAGTGGATACGCAGTATTTT. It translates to CASSLGSGLAVDTQYF.

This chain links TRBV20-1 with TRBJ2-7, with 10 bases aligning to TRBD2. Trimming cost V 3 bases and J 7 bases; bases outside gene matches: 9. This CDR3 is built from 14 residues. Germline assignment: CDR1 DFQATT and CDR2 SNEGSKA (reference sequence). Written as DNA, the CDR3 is TGCAGTGCTAGGCTAGCGGGAGCCGTTCGGGAGCAGTACTTC. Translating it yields CSARLAGAVREQYF.

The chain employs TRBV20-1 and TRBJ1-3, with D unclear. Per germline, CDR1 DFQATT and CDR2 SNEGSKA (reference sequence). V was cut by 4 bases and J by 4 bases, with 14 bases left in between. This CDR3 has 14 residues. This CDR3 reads CSATPVASGNTIYF. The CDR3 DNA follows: TGCAGTGCTACACCGGTGGCTTCGGGAAACACCATATATTTT.

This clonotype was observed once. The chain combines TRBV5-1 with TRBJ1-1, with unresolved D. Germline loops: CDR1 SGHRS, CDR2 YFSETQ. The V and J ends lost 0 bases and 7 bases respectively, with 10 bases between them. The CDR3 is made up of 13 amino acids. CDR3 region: CASSLAAEGEAFF. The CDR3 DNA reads TGCGCCAGCAGCTTGGCGGCGGAAGGTGAAGCTTTCTTT.

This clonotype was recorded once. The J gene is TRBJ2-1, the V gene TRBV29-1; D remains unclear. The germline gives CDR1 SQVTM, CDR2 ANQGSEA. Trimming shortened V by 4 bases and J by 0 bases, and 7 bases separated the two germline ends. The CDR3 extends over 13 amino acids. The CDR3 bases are TGCAGCGTTGCGTGGAGCTCCTACAATGAGCAGTTCTTC. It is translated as CSVAWSSYNEQFF.

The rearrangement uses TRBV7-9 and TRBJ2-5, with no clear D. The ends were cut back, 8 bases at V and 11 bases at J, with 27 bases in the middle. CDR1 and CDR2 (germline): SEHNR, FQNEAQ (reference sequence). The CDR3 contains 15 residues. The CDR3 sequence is CASSGWTDVNNEQYF. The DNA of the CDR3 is TGTGCCAGCTCCGGATGGACGGACGTTAACAATGAGCAGTACTTC.

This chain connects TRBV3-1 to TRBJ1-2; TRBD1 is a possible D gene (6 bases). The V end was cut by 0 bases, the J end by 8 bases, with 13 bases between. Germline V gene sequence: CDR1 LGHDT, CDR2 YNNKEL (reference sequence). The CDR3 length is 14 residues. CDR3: CASSQDPGAGGYTF. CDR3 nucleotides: TGTGCCAGCAGCCAAGATCCAGGGGCGGGGGGCTACACCTTC. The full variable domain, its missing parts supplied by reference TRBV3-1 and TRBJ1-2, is DTAVSQTPKYLVTQMGNDKSIKCEQNLGHDTMYWYKQDSKKFLKIMFSYNNKELIINETVPNRFSPKSPDKAHLNLHINSLELGDSAVYFCASSQDPGAGGYTFGSGTRLTVV.

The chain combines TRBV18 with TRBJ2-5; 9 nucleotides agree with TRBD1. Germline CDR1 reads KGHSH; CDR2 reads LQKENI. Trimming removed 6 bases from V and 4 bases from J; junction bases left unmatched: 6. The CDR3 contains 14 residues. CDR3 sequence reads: CASSRDRDRETQYF. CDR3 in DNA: TGTGCCAGCTCGCGGGACAGGGACCGAGAGACCCAGTACTTC.

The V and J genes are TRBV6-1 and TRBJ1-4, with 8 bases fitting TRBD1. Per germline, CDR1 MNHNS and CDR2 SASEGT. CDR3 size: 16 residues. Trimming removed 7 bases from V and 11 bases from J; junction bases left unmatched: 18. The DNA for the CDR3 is TGTGCCAGCACCTCCCCACCGGGGCAGGGGGCACCTAAACTGTTTTTT. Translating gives CASTSPPGQGAPKLFF.

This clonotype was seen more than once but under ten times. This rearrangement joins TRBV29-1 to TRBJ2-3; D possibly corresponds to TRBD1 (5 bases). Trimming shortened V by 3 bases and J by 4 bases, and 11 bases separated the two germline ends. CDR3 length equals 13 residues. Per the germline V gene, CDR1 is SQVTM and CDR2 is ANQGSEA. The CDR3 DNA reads TGCAGCGTTGAGGGGCAAAGCCCAGATACGCAGTATTTT. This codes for CSVEGQSPDTQYF.